A selection of T cell receptor beta chains follows, all from one sample in a study of early T cells in non-severe SARS-CoV-2 infection. TCRdb passed the 5' RACE reads through MiXCR, listing each CDR3 protein once. Here the sample spans some 53,000 distinct CDR3 sequences, around 8% being singletons. Sequencing input: whole blood. These receptors all stem from an adult who was a healthcare worker with PCR-confirmed SARS-CoV-2 infection or an uninfected control (not recorded which). CDR3s include the opening cysteine and the closing phenylalanine or tryptophan.

V,J,CDR3
TRBV30,TRBJ2-1,CAWKPGTPNEQFF
TRBV11-2,TRBJ1-1,CASSLGQGTEAFF
TRBV11-2,TRBJ2-7,CASSFPTASSYEQYF
TRBV9,TRBJ2-2,CASSIQVTGELFF
TRBV5-1,TRBJ1-1,CASSSTTENTEAFF
TRBV6-1,TRBJ2-2,CASSEGQGAGELFF
TRBV28,TRBJ1-5,CASSFSGEGQPQHF
TRBV6-2/TRBV6-3,TRBJ2-7,CASSWRADEQYF
TRBV7-9,TRBJ2-5,CASSSRGWQETQYF
TRBV5-1,TRBJ2-5,CASSLTQETQYF
TRBV5-6,TRBJ2-5,CASSLQQASAQYF
TRBV2,TRBJ2-1,CASSEELAGRYNEQFF
TRBV5-8,TRBJ1-5,CASSWDQPQQF
TRBV6-6,TRBJ1-3,CASTFAIFSGNTIYF
TRBV20-1,TRBJ2-7,CSARGSQFRDLQYF
TRBV19,TRBJ2-3,CASTSQGAHQDTQYF
TRBV29-1,TRBJ2-1,CSGSRGGQTEQFF
TRBV12-3/TRBV12-4,TRBJ2-2,CASRSAGAFPGELFF
TRBV29-1,TRBJ1-3,CSVSSSSGNTIYF
TRBV12-3/TRBV12-4,TRBJ2-3,CASVGLGTDTQYF
TRBV15,TRBJ2-7,CATSRDLATAYEQYF
TRBV7-3,TRBJ2-1,CASSSPGLAANEQFF